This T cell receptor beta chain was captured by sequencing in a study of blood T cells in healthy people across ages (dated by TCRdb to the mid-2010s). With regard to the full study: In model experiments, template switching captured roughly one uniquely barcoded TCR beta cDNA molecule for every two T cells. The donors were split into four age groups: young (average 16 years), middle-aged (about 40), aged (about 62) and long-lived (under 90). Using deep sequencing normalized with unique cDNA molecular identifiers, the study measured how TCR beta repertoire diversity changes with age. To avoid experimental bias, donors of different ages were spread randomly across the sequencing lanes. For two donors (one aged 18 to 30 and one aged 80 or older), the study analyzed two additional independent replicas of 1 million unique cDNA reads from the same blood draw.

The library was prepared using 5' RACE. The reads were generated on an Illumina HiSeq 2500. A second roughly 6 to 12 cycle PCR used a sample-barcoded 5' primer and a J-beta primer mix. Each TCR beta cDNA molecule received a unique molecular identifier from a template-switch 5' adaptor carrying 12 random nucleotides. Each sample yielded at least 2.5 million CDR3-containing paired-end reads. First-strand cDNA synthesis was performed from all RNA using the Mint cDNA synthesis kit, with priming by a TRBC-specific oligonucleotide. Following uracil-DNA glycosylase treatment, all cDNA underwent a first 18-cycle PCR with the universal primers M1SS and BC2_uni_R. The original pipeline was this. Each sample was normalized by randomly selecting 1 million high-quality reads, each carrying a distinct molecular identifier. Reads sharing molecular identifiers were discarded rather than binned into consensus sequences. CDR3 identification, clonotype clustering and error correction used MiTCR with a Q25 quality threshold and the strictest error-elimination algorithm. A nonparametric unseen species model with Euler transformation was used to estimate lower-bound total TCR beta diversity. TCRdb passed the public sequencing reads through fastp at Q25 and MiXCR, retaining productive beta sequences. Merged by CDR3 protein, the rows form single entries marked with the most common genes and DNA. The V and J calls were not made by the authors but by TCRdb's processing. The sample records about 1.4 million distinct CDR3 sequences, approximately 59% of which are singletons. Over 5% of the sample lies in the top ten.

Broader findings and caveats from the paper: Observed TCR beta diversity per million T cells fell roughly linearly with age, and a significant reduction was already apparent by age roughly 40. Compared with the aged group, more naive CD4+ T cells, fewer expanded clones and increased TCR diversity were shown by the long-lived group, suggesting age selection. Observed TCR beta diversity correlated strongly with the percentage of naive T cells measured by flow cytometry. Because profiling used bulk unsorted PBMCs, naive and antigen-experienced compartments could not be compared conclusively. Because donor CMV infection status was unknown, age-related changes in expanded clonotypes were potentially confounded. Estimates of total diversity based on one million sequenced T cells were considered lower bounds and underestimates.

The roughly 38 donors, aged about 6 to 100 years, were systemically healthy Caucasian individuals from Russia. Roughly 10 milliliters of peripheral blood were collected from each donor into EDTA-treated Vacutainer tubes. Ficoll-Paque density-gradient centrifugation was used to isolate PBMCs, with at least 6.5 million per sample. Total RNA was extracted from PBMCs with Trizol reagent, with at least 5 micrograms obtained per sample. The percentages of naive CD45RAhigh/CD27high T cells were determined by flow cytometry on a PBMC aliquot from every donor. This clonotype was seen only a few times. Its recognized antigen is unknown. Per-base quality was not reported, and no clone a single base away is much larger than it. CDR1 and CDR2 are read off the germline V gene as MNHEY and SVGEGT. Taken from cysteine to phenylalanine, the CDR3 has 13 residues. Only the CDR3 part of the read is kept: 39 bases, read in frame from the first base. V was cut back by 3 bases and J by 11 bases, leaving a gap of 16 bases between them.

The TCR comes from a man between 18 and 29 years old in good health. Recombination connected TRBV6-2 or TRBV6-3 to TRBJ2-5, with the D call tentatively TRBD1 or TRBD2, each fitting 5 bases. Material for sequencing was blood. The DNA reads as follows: TGTGCCAGCAGTTATCAGACCTTGGGGGAGCAGTACTTC. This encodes CASSYQTLGEQYF.